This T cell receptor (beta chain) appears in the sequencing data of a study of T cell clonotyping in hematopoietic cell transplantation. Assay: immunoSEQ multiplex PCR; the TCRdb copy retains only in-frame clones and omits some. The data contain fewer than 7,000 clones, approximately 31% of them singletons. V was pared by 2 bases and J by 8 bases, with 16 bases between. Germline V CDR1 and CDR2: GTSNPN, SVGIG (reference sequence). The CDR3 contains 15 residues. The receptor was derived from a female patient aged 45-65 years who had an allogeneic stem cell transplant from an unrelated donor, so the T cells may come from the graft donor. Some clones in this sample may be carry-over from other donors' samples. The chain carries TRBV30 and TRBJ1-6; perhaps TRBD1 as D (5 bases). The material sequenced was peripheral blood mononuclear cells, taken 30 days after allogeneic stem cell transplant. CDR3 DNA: TGTGCCTGGAGTTGGGGGGACGGAATGGATTCACCCCTCCACTTT. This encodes CAWSWGDGMDSPLHF.